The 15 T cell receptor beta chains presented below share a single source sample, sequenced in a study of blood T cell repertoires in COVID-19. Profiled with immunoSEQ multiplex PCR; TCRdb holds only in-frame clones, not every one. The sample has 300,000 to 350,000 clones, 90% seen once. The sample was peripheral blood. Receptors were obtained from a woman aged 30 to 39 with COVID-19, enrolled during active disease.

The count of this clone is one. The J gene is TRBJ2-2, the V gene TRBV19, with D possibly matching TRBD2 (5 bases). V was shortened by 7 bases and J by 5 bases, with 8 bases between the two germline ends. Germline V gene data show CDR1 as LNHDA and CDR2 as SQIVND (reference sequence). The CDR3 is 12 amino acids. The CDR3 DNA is TGTGCCAGTATCCGGACTACCGGGGAGCTGTTTTTT. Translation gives CASIRTTGELFF.

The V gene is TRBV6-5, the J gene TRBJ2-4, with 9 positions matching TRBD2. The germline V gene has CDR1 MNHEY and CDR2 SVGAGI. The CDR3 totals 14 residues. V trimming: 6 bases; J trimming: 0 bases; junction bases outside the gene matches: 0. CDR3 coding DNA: TGTGCCAGCAGACTAGCGGGAGCCAAAAACATTCAGTACTTC. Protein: CASRLAGAKNIQYF.

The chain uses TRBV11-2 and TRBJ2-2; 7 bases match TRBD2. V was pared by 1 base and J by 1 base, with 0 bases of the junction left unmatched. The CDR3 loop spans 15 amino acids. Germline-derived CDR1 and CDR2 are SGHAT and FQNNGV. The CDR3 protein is CASSLAGGNTGELFF. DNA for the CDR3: TGTGCCAGCAGCTTAGCGGGGGGGAACACCGGGGAGCTGTTTTTT.

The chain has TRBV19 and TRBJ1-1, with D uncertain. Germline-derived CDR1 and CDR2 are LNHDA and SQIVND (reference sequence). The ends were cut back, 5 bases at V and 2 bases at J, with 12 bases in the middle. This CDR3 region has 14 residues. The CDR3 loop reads CASSPGQVNTEAFF. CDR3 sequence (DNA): TGTGCCAGTAGTCCCGGCCAGGTTAACACTGAAGCTTTCTTT.

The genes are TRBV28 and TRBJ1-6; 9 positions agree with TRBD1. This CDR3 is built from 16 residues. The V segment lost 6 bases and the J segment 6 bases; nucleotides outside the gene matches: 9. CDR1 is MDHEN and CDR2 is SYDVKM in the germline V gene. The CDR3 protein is CASSLTGGNFNSPLHF. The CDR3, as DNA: TGTGCCAGCAGCCTCACAGGGGGCAATTTTAATTCACCCCTCCACTTT.

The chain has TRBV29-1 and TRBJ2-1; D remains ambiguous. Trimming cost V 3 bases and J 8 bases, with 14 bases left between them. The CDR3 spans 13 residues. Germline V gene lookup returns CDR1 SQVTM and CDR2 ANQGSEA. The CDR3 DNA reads TGCAGCGTTGAGACCGACGTGGCGGATGAGCAGTTCTTC. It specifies CSVETDVADEQFF.

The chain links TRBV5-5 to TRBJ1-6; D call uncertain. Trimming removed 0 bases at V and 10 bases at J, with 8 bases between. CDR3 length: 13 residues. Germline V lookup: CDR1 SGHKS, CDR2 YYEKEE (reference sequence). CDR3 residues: CASSLAPGSPLHF. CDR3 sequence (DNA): TGTGCCAGCAGCTTGGCCCCAGGATCACCCCTCCACTTT. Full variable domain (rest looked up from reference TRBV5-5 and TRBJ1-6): DAGVTQSPTHLIKTRGQQVTLRCSPISGHKSVSWYQQVLGQGPQFIFQYYEKEERGRGNFPDRFSARQFPNYSSELNVNALLLGDSALYLCASSLAPGSPLHFGNGTRLTVT.

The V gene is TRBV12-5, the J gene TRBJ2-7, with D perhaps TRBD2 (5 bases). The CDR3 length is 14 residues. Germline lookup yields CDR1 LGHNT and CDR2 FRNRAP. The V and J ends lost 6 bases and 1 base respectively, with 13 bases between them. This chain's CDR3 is CASGGAPGSYEQYF. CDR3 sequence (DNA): TGTGCTAGTGGAGGTGCCCCGGGGTCCTACGAGCAGTACTTC.

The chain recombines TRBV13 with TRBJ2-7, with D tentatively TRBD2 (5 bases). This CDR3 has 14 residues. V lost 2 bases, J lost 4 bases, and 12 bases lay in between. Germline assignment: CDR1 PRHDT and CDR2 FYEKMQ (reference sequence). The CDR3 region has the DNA TGTGCCAGCAGCTTAACGGGGTTTGGGTACGAGCAGTACTTC. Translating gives CASSLTGFGYEQYF.

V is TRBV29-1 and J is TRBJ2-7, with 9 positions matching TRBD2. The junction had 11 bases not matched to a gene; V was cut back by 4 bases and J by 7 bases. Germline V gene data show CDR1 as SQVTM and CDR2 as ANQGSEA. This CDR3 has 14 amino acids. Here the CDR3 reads CSVGISGSSGEQYF. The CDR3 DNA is TGCAGCGTTGGCATTAGCGGGAGTTCGGGTGAGCAGTACTTC.

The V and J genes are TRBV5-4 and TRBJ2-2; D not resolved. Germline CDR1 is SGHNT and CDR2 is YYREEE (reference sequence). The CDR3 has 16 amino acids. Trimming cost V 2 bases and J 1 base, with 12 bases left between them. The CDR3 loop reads CASSFPRSRNTGELFF. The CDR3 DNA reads TGTGCCAGCAGCTTCCCGAGGAGCCGGAACACCGGGGAGCTGTTTTTT. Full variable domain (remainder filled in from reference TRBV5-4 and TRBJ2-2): ETGVTQSPTHLIKTRGQQVTLRCSSQSGHNTVSWYQQALGQGPQFIFQYYREEENGRGNFPPRFSGLQFPNYSSELNVNALELDDSALYLCASSFPRSRNTGELFFGEGSRLTVL.

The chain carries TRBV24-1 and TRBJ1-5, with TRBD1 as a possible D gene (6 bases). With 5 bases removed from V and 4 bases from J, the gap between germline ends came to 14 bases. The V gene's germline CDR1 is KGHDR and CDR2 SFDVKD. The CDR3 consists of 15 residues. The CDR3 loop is CATSGEQGRNQPQHF. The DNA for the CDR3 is TGTGCCACCAGTGGAGAACAGGGTCGGAATCAGCCCCAGCATTTT.

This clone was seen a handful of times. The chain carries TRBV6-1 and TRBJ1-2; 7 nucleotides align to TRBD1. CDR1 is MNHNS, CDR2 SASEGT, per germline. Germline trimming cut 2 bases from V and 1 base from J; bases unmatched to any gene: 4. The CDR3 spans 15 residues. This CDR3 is CASSEITGVNYGYTF. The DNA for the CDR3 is TGTGCCAGCAGTGAAATAACAGGGGTTAACTATGGCTACACCTTC.

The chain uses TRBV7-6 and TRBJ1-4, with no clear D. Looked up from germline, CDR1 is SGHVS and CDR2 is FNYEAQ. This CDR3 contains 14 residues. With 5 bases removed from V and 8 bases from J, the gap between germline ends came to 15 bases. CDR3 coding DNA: TGTGCCAGCAGCCCGACAAGCTCTGAGGAAAAACTGTTTTTT. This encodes CASSPTSSEEKLFF.

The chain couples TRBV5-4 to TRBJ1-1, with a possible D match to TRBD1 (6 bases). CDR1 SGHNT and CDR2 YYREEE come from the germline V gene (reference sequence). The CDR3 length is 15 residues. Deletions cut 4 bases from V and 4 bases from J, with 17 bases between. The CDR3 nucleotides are TGTGCCAGCAGCCCCCTAGGGGGTCGAGGCACTGAAGCTTTCTTT. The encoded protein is CASSPLGGRGTEAFF.